The 31 T cell receptor beta chains reported below all come from one sample, sequenced in a study of blood T cells in healthy people across ages. Sample-barcoded 5' priming and a J-beta primer mix drove a second PCR of roughly 7 to 11 cycles. MiXCR, applied by TCRdb to the 5' RACE reads, yields one record per CDR3 protein. The sample holds 1.5 million to 2 million distinct CDR3 sequences, almost 35% seen once. The sequenced material came from blood. The source of these receptors is a woman aged 30 to 39 in good health.

The chain joins TRBV7-9 to TRBJ2-7; 10 bases align to TRBD1. Germline V gives CDR1 SEHNR, CDR2 FQNEAQ (reference sequence). This CDR3 contains 15 residues. V lost 5 bases to trimming and J lost 4 bases; unmatched junction nucleotides: 8. The CDR3 reads CASSPMDRGSYEQYF. CDR3 nucleotide sequence: TGTGCCAGCAGCCCTATGGACAGGGGGTCTTACGAGCAGTACTTC. Looking up the rest from reference TRBV7-9 and TRBJ2-7 gives the full variable domain: DTGVSQNPRHKITKRGQNVTFRCDPISEHNRLYWYRQTLGQGPEFLTYFQNEAQLEKSRLLSDRFSAERPKGSFSTLEIQRTEQGDSAMYLCASSPMDRGSYEQYFGPGTRLTVT.

This clonotype was observed a few times. The DNA is omitted, as the CDR3 cannot be located on it reliably, and the CDR3 follows TCRdb's listing. The chain carries TRBV10-2 and TRBJ2-7; the table names TRBD1, a call not compared with the DNA. The CDR3 contains 15 residues when both ends are counted. The V gene's germline CDR1 is WSHSY and CDR2 SAAADI. The CDR3: CASRSFAGGSYEQYF.

The rearrangement joins TRBV4-1 to TRBJ2-1, with 10 bases identical to TRBD2. The CDR3 has 16 amino acids. J was trimmed by 11 bases and V by 4 bases; bases with no gene match: 14. Germline lookup yields CDR1 MGHRA and CDR2 YSYEKL. CDR3 loop: CASSPLGTSASNKQFF. CDR3 DNA: TGCGCCAGCAGCCCCTTGGGGACTAGCGCCAGTAATAAGCAGTTCTTC.

This clonotype was observed a few times. V usage is TRBV27 and J usage is TRBJ2-3; 14 nucleotides align to TRBD2. The J segment lost 7 bases and the V segment lost 2 bases, leaving 5 bases of the junction unmatched. Germline V gene data show CDR1 as MNHEY and CDR2 as SMNVEV (reference sequence). CDR3 length: 16 residues. The CDR3 reads CASSLPGTSGRNTQYF. CDR3 nucleotide sequence: TGTGCCAGCAGTTTACCGGGGACTAGCGGGAGAAATACGCAGTATTTT.

This clonotype was recorded many times. The junction departs from the called germline gene at one end, perhaps through a read error. V gene TRBV2 combines with J gene TRBJ2-1, with no clear D. CDR3 length: 11 residues. Germline V CDR1 and CDR2: SNHLY, FYNNEI. The CDR3 bases are TGCGCCAGCAGCGTCCTAAATGAGCAGTTCTTC. This codes for CASSVLNEQFF.

Of note for this clonotype: Possible read error: a much larger clone is one base away. The V gene is TRBV2, the J gene TRBJ2-3, with TRBD2 matching over 16 bases. CDR1 and CDR2 from the germline V gene are SNHLY and FYNNEI. CDR3 size: 16 residues. CDR3 sequence reads: CAGSGTSGRDTDTQYF. The CDR3 nucleotides are TGTGCCGGCAGTGGGACTAGCGGGAGGGATACAGATACGCAGTATTTT. The entire variable domain, with the rest obtained from reference TRBV2 and TRBJ2-3, is as follows: EPEVTQTPSHQVTQMGQEVILRCVPISNHLYFYWYRQILGQKVEFLVSFYNNEISEKSEIFDDQFSVERPDGSNFTLKIRSTKLEDSAMYFCAGSGTSGRDTDTQYFGPGTRLTVL.

This clonotype was counted only a few times. This rearrangement joins TRBV20-1 to TRBJ2-1; 11 bases map to TRBD2. Germline lookup yields CDR1 DFQATT and CDR2 SNEGSKA (reference sequence). CDR3 length equals 14 residues. J lost 7 bases, V lost 1 base, and 3 bases had no gene match. CDR3 nucleotides: TGCAGTGCTAGAGTGAGGACTAGCGGGAATGAGCAGTTCTTC. Protein: CSARVRTSGNEQFF.

This chain links TRBV7-9 with TRBJ2-1, with 10 bases that match TRBD1. The germline CDR1 and CDR2 sequences are SEHNR and FQNEAQ (reference sequence). There are 14 residues in the CDR3. V lost 1 base and J lost 8; bases outside the gene matches: 2. For the CDR3, the DNA is TGTGCCAGCAGCTTAGTAGGACAGGGGGATGAGCAGTTCTTC. Amino acid sequence: CASSLVGQGDEQFF.

This clonotype was seen more than once but under ten times. The J gene is TRBJ2-1, the V gene TRBV12-3 or TRBV12-4; D uncertain. This CDR3 region has 12 residues. Trimming stripped 5 bases from V and 10 bases from J, with 12 bases between. The CDR3 nucleotides are TGTGCCAGCAGTGTAATAGCCGGAGAGCAGTTCTTC. It is translated as CASSVIAGEQFF.

Many counts were recorded for this clonotype. The V gene is TRBV20-1, the J gene TRBJ2-7; weak D call: TRBD1 (5 bases). V was clipped by 3 bases and J by 1 base, with 13 bases between them. The CDR3 has 14 amino acids. Per the germline V gene, CDR1 is DFQATT and CDR2 is SNEGSKA (reference sequence). The CDR3 bases are TGCAGTGCTAGGGACCGCAGGGAATCCTACGAGCAGTACTTC. Amino acid sequence: CSARDRRESYEQYF.

In its sample, this clonotype was seen a few times. V gene TRBV10-3 combines with J gene TRBJ2-7, with D possibly matching TRBD1 (6 bases). Trimming removed 10 bases at V and 2 bases at J, with 18 bases between. The CDR3 runs 14 residues. CDR1 ENHRY and CDR2 SYGVKD come from the germline V gene. The CDR3 loop reads CATSPKDSTYEQYF. DNA for the CDR3: TGTGCCACCAGCCCCAAGGACAGCACCTACGAGCAGTACTTC.

This sequence joins TRBV20-1 and TRBJ2-1; TRBD1 aligns across 8 bases. V lost 5 bases and J lost 6; bases outside the gene matches: 6. The CDR3 has 13 amino acids. The germline V gene encodes CDR1 DFQATT and CDR2 SNEGSKA (reference sequence). Here the CDR3 DNA reads TGCAGTGCTCCGGGACAGGTGGTCAATGAGCAGTTCTTC. It encodes CSAPGQVVNEQFF.

The gene calls are TRBV6-6 and TRBJ2-7; 8 bases are shared with TRBD1. CDR1 is MNHNY and CDR2 is SVGAGI in the germline V gene (reference sequence). The V and J ends lost 10 bases and 6 bases, in that order; junction bases with no gene match: 20. This CDR3 is 16 amino acids long. The DNA of the CDR3 is TGTGCCAACAGCGAGTTGCCGACAGGGGCGGCCGGCGAGCAGTACTTC. The encoded protein is CANSELPTGAAGEQYF.

This clonotype was seen a handful of times. The chain couples TRBV7-9 to TRBJ2-1; weak D call: TRBD2 (6 bases). With 5 bases removed from V and 8 bases from J, the gap between germline ends came to 19 bases. Germline V CDR1 and CDR2: SEHNR, FQNEAQ (reference sequence). CDR3 length: 15 residues. CDR3 sequence (DNA): TGTGCCAGCAGCCCACGCGGGACGGCCCAAGATGAGCAGTTCTTC. Its protein is CASSPRGTAQDEQFF. Based on the CDR3 plus reference TRBV7-9 and TRBJ2-1, the full variable domain is DTGVSQNPRHKITKRGQNVTFRCDPISEHNRLYWYRQTLGQGPEFLTYFQNEAQLEKSRLLSDRFSAERPKGSFSTLEIQRTEQGDSAMYLCASSPRGTAQDEQFFGPGTRLTVL.

Only a few counts were recorded for this clonotype. The chain has TRBV27 and TRBJ2-7; weak D call: TRBD1 (6 bases). Looked up from germline, CDR1 is MNHEY and CDR2 is SMNVEV (reference sequence). V lost 10 bases to trimming and J lost 2 bases, with 15 bases between them. This CDR3 has 13 amino acids. CDR3 residues: CATARDTPYEQYF. The DNA for the CDR3 is TGTGCCACCGCCAGGGACACCCCCTACGAGCAGTACTTC.

V is TRBV4-1 and J is TRBJ2-1; D is possibly TRBD1 or TRBD2 (5 bases each). The CDR3 totals 14 residues. The germline V and J ends were trimmed by 1 base and 6 bases, with 10 bases remaining between them. Germline-derived CDR1 and CDR2 are MGHRA and YSYEKL. CDR3 bases: TGCGCCAGCAGCCAAGCGGGGACCCTCAATGAGCAGTTCTTC. This translates into CASSQAGTLNEQFF.

To note about this clonotype: The junction and the germline gene differ at one end; a read error may be behind it. This chain links TRBV6-5 with TRBJ2-7, with 7 bases fitting TRBD1. Germline V CDR1 and CDR2: MNHEY, SVGAGI. This CDR3 is built from 16 residues. CDR3 nucleotides: TGTGCCAGCAGTTACGTGGCAGGGGGAATCTCCTACGGGCAGTACTTC. It specifies CASSYVAGGISYGQYF.

In this sample, this clonotype turned up many times. The chain employs TRBV6-1 and TRBJ1-2; D is uncertain. The V end lost 7 bases, the J end lost 0 bases, and 15 bases lay between the germline ends. This CDR3 has 15 amino acids. Germline CDR1 and CDR2: MNHNS and SASEGT. For the CDR3, the DNA is TGTGCCAGCACTGAGACGACGGCAGCTAACTATGGCTACACCTTC. Amino acids: CASTETTAANYGYTF.

The rearrangement joins TRBV15 to TRBJ1-4, with 10 bases lining up with TRBD1. The length of the CDR3 is 15 residues. From germline, CDR1 is LNHNV and CDR2 YYDKDF (reference sequence). V was clipped by 2 bases and J by 12 bases; unmatched bases: 9. The CDR3 reads CATSRSGQGLGELFF. The CDR3 bases are TGTGCCACCAGCAGATCGGGACAGGGGTTAGGAGAACTGTTTTTT.

This chain joins TRBV20-1 and TRBJ2-3; D possibly matches TRBD1 or TRBD2 (7 bases each). This CDR3 has 13 residues. The germline V and J ends were trimmed by 6 bases and 6 bases, with 16 bases remaining between them. CDR1 and CDR2 from the germline V gene are DFQATT and SNEGSKA (reference sequence). The CDR3 spells CSAAGQLADTQYF. The CDR3 coding sequence is TGCAGTGCAGCGGGACAGCTTGCGGATACGCAGTATTTT.

By share, this clonotype ranks as medium-sized. CDR3 sequence (DNA): TGTGCCAGCAGCCAAGTGGTGTCCAGCCTGGGATCACCCCTCCACTTT. This gives the protein CASSQVVSSLGSPLHF. The chain combines TRBV3-1 with TRBJ1-6; the D is unclear. Trimming removed 1 base at V and 10 bases at J, with 17 bases between. CDR1 is LGHDT and CDR2 is YNNKEL in the germline V gene (reference sequence). This CDR3 comprises 16 residues.

Regarding this clonotype: At one end, the junction sequence differs from germline, possibly due to a read error. This sequence joins TRBV11-2 and TRBJ2-2; no firm D call. The CDR3 totals 15 residues. Looked up from germline, CDR1 is SGHAT and CDR2 is FQNNGV. DNA for the CDR3: TGTGCCAACAGCCCTACCAGCAGAAACACCGGGGAGCTGTTTTTT. This sequence encodes CANSPTSRNTGELFF.

V gene TRBV9 combines with J gene TRBJ2-1; TRBD2 matches at 10 bases. The V gene end was trimmed by 2 bases and the J gene end by 6 bases; junction bases not matched to a gene: 5. CDR1 is SGDLS, CDR2 YYNGEE, per germline. The CDR3 loop spans 15 amino acids. DNA of the CDR3: TGTGCCAGCAGCGTTGCTAGCGGGGGTTTCAATGAGCAGTTCTTC. It yields the protein CASSVASGGFNEQFF.

The chain recombines TRBV9 with TRBJ2-1; D possibly uses TRBD1 or TRBD2 (5 bases each). Germline CDR1 SGDLS, CDR2 YYNGEE. The V gene lost 3 bases and the J gene lost 1 base, with 23 bases spanning the gap. The CDR3 has 19 amino acids. The CDR3 bases are TGTGCCAGCAGCGCAGCGGTCGGGACGGCGGCTTTATCCTACAATGAGCAGTTCTTC. Protein product: CASSAAVGTAALSYNEQFF.

This clonotype was detected once. The V call is TRBV10-3, the J call TRBJ2-3, with D unresolved. V was clipped by 8 bases and J by 2 bases, with 17 bases between them. The V gene's germline CDR1 is ENHRY and CDR2 SYGVKD. There are 15 residues in the CDR3. CDR3 loop: CAICADRINTDTQYF. CDR3 nucleotides: TGTGCCATCTGTGCAGACCGGATTAACACAGATACGCAGTATTTT.

Of note for this clonotype: Mismatch with germline at one junction end may stem from a read error. The V gene is TRBV5-6, the J gene TRBJ2-1; either TRBD1 or TRBD2 may supply D (7 bases each). Germline assignment: CDR1 SGHDT and CDR2 YYEEEE. There are 16 residues in the CDR3. CDR3 sequence: CASSLGGGGSDNEQFF. CDR3 DNA sequence: TGTGCCAGCAGCTTAGGGGGCGGGGGCTCCGACAATGAGCAGTTCTTC.

There are many counts of this clonotype. The chain is built from TRBV29-1 and TRBJ2-1, with D perhaps TRBD2 (5 bases). Trimming left V 8 bases short and J 5 bases short, with 16 bases between. This CDR3 has 13 residues. Germline values: CDR1 SQVTM, CDR2 ANQGSEA. CDR3 protein: CSSQDSSHNEQFF. CDR3 bases: TGCAGCTCCCAGGACTCGAGTCACAATGAGCAGTTCTTC.

A word on this clonotype: An end of the junction differs from the germline gene, which may be a read error. This chain links TRBV18 with TRBJ1-5; D is perhaps TRBD1 (6 bases). Germline values: CDR1 KGHSH, CDR2 LQKENI. The CDR3 is 14 amino acids. The CDR3 DNA follows: TGTGCCAGCTCACCCCCAGGGGTCAATCAGCCCCAACATTTT. Translated, it gives CASSPPGVNQPQHF.

Note on this clonotype: A read error is likely, as this CDR3 ends without the conserved phenylalanine or tryptophan. The chain uses TRBV5-1 and TRBJ1-1, with a weak D call TRBD1 (5 bases). The CDR3 is 18 amino acids. V was clipped by 3 bases and J by 0 bases, with 21 bases between them. Germline V gene lookup returns CDR1 SGHRS and CDR2 YFSETQ. CDR3 nucleotides: TGCGCCAGCAGCTCCGCCGGGGGAGGACGGGGTATGAACACTGAAGCTTTCTCT. Translation: CASSSAGGGRGMNTEAFS.

This CDR3 is CASRWTGVGEQYF. CDR3 DNA: TGTGCCAGCAGGTGGACAGGGGTCGGCGAGCAGTACTTC. The J gene is TRBJ2-7, the V gene TRBV25-1; 9 bases line up with TRBD1. Germline loops: CDR1 MGHDK, CDR2 SYGVNS. The length of the CDR3 is 13 residues. Losses at the gene ends were 6 bases for V and 6 bases for J; bases not matched to a gene: 6.

This chain connects TRBV20-1 to TRBJ2-3, with D possibly being TRBD2 (6 bases). Deletions cut 0 bases from V and 2 bases from J, with 12 bases between. The V gene's germline CDR1 is DFQATT and CDR2 SNEGSKA (reference sequence). The CDR3 covers 15 residues. CDR3 protein: CSARDGRGNTDTQYF. The DNA for the CDR3 is TGCAGTGCTAGAGATGGGCGGGGAAACACAGATACGCAGTATTTT.